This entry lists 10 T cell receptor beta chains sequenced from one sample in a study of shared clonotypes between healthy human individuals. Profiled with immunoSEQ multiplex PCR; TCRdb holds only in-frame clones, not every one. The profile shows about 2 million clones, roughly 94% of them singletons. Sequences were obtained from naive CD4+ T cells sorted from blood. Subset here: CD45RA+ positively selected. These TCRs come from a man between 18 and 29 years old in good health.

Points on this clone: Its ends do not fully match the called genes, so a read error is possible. This chain's CDR3 is CASSPGTLNTGELFF. For the CDR3, the DNA is TGTGCTAGCAGCCCCGGGACTTTGAACACCGGGGAGCTGTTTTTT. This rearrangement joins TRBV7-7 to TRBJ2-2, with D possibly matching TRBD2 (6 bases). Germline V gene sequence: CDR1 SSHAT, CDR2 FNYEAQ (reference sequence). This CDR3 is built from 15 residues.

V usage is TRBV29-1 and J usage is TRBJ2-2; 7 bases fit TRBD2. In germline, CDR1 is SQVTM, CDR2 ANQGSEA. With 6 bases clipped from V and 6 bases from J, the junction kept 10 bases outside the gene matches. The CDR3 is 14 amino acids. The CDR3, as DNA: TGCAGCGTGCAACTATGGGAGGGCGCCGGGGAGCTGTTTTTT. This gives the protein CSVQLWEGAGELFF.

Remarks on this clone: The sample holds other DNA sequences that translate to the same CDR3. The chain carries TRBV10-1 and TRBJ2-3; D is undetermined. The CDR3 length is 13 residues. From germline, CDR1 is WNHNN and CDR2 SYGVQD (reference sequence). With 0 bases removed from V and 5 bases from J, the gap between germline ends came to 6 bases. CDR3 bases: TGCGCCAGCAGTGAGTCTAGGAGAGATACGCAGTATTTT. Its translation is CASSESRRDTQYF.

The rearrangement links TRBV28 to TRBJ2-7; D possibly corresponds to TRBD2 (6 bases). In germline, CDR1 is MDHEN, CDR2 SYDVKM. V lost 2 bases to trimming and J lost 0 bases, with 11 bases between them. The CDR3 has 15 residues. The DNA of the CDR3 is TGTGCCAGCAGTTTAGGAGGGGCCGGCTCCTACGAGCAGTACTTC. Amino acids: CASSLGGAGSYEQYF.

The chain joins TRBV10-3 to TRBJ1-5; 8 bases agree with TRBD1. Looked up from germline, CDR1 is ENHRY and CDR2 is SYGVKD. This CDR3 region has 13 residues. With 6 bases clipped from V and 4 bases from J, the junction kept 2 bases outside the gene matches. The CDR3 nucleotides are TGTGCCATCAGGGGACAGGAGAATCAGCCCCAGCATTTT. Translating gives CAIRGQENQPQHF.

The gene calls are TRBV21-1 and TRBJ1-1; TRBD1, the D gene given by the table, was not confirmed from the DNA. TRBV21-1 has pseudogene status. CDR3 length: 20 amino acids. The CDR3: CASSKPPTPGHRGLNTEAFF. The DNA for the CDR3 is TGTGCCAGCAGCAAACCACCAACACCGGGACACCGAGGGTTGAACACTGAAGCTTTCTTT.

The CDR3 DNA reads TGCGCCAGCAGCCAAGGGCAGGACTACGAGCAGTACTTC. It encodes CASSQGQDYEQYF. The V call is TRBV4-1, the J call TRBJ2-7; D uncertain. This CDR3 spans 13 amino acids. V lost 1 base, J lost 3 bases, and 7 bases lay in between. CDR1 and CDR2 (germline): MGHRA, YSYEKL.

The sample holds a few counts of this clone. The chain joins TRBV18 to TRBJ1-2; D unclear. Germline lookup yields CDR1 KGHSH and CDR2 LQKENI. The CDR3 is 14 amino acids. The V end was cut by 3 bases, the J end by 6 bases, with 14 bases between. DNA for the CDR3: TGTGCCAGCTCACCCCTTGACATCGCGAATGGCTACACCTTC. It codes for CASSPLDIANGYTF.

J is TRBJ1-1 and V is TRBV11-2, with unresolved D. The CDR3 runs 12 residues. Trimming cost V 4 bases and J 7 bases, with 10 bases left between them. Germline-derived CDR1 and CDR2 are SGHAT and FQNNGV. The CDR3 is CASSSQPSEAFF. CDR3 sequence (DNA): TGTGCCAGCAGCTCCCAACCAAGTGAAGCTTTCTTT.

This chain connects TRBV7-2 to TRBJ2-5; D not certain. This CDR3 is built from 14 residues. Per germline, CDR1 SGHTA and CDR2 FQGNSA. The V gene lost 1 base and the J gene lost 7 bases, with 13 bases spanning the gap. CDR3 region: CASSLGAGPGTQYF. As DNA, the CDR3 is TGTGCCAGCAGCTTAGGGGCCGGCCCGGGGACCCAGTACTTC.